This T cell receptor (beta chain) is drawn from a study of tumor-infiltrating lymphocytes in localized non-small cell lung cancer. With regard to this clone: The antigen is undetermined.

The CDR3 is made up of 12 amino acids. Trimming took 0 bases from V and 7 from J, leaving 5 bases between them. Germline lookup yields CDR1 SGHRS and CDR2 YFSETQ. This table comes from immunoSEQ multiplex PCR, and its TCRdb copy is limited to in-frame clones, with some not included. The repertoire includes about 18,000 clones, approximately 70% of them detected once, and around 4.5% sits in the top ten. Study observations and caveats: Compared with uninvolved lung, tumors showed higher T cell infiltration by TCRbeta sequencing.

The gene calls are TRBV5-1 and TRBJ2-1; D not certain. The material sequenced was lung tumor tissue. This TCR came from a human donor with non-small cell lung cancer. CDR3: CASSLGVNEQFF. CDR3 coding DNA: TGCGCCAGCAGCTTGGGAGTTAATGAGCAGTTCTTC.